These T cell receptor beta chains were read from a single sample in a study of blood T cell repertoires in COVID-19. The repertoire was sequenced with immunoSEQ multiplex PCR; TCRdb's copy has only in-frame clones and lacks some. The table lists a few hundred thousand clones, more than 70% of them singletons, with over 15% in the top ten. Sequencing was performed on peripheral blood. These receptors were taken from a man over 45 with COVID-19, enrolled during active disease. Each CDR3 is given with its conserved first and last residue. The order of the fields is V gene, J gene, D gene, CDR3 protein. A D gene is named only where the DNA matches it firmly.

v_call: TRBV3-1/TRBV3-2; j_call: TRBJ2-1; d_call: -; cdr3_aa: CASSQRAAEGNEQFF
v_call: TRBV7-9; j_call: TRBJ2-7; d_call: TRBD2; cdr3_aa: CASSLREGRTYEQYF
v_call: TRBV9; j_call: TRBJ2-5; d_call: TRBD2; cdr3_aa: CASSVGLGETQYF
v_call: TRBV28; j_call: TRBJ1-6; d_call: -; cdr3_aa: CASRRYLLNSPLHF
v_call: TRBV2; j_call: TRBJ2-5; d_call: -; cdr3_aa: CAHTGFARETQYF
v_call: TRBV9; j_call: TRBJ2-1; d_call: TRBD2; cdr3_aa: CASSGTSGNNEQFF
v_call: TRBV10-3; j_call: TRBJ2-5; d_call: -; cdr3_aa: CAISESIRQETQYF
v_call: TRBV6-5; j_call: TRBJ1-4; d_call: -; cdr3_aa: CASSYGQGREKLFF
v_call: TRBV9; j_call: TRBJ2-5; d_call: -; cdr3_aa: CASSFRRDFGETQYF
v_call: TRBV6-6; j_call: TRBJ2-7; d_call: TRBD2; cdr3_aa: CASSSLHGTSGNKYF
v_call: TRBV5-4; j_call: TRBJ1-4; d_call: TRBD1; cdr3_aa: CASSSGGKIGNEKLFF
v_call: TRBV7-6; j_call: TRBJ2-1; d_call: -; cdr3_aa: CASSFVGGNINEQFF
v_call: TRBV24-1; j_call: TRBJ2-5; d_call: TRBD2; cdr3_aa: CATSDGTSGRAGETQYF
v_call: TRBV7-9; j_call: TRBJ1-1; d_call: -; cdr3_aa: CASSPMNTEAFF
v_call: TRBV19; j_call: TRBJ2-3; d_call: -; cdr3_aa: CASGRSADTQYF
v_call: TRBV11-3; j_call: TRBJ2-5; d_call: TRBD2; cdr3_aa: CASSLEPGGTQYF
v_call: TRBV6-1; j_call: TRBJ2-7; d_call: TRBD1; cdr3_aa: CASSEAVPGQGLNYEQYF
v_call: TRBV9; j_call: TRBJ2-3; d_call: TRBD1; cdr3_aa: CASSVGLQGAGDTQYF
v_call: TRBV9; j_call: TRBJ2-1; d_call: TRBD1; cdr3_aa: CASSPAGTGYNEQFF
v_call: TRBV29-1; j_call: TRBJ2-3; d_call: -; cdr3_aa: CSALRQGSTDTQYF
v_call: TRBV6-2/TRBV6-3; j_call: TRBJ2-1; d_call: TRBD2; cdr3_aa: CASNPVPPGTSGGGRPGNEQFF
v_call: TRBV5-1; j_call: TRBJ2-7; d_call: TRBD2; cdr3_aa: CASSFRTAGGPTGNYEQYF
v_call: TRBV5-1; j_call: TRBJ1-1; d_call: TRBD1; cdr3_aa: CASSWTGELNTEAFF
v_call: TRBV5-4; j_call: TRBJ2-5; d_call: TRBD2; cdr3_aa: CASSLDPSGGQETQYF
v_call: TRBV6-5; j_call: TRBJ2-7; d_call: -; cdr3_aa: CATQRADYYEQYF
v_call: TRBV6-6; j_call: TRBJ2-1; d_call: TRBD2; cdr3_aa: CASNLRGGQFF
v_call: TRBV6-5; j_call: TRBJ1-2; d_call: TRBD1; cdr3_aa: CASSSTTGAYGYTF
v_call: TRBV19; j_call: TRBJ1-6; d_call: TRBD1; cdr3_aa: CASSPLSLGTGGSPLHF
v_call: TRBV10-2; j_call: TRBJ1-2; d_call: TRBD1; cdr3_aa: CASSEDRAGGYTF
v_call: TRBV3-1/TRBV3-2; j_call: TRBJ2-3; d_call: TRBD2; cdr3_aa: CASSQEPSGRNTDTQYF
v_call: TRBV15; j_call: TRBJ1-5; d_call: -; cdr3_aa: CATSRDTFMNNQPQHF
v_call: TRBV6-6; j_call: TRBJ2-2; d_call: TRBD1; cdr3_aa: CASSHPGGNTGELFF
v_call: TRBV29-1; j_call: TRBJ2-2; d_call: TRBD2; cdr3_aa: CSVASGRASGELFF
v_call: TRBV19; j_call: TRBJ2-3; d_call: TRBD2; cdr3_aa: CASSIRGLARDTQYF
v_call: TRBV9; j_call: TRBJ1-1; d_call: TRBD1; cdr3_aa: CASSVGGQGGIEAFF
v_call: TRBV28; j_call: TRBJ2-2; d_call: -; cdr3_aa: CASREGRGITGELFF
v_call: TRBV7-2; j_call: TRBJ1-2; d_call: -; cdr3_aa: CASSPGQTANYGYTF
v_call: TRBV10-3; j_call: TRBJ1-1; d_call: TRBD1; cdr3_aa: CAISAEGAGTEAFF
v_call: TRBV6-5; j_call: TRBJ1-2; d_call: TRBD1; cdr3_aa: CASRDRTNYGYTF
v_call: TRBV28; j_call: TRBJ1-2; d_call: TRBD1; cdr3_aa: CATSGGQYGYTF
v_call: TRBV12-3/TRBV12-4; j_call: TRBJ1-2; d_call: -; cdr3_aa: CASSFGRGYGYTF
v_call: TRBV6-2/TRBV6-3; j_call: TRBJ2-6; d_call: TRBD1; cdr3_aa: CASSRLPGQGASGANVLTF
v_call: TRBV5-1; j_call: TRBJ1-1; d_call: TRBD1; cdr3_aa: CASSFLAGGNTEAFF
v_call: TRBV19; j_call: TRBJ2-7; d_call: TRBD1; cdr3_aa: CASSNGQGGHEQYF
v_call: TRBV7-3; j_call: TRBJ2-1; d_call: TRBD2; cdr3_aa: CASSFSGSYNEQFF
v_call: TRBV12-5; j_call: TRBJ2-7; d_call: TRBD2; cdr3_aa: CASGLGLAGGSYEQYF
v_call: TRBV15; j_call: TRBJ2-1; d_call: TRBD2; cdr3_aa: CATSRAGAGGLGEQFF
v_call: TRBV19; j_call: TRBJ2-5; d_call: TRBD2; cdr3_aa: CASSIVAGGGETQYF
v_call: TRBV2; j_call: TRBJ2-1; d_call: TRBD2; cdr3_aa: CASRTILAGGEFF
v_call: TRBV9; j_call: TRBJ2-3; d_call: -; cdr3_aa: CASSVGVGLQGRGTGTDTQYF
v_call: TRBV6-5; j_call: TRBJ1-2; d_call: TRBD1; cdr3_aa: CASRLQGAYYGYTF